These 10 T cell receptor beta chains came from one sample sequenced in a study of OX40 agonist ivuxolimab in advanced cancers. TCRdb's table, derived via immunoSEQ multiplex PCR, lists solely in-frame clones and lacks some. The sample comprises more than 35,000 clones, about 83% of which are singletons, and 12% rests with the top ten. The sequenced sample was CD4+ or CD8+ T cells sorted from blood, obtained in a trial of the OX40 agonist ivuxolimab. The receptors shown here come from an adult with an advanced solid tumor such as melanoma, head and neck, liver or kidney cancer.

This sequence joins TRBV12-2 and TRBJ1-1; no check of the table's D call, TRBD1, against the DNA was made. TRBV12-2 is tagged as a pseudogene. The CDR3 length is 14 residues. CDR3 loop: CASHPTEPNTEAFF. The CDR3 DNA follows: TGTGCAAGTCACCCGACAGAGCCGAACACTGAAGCTTTCTTT.

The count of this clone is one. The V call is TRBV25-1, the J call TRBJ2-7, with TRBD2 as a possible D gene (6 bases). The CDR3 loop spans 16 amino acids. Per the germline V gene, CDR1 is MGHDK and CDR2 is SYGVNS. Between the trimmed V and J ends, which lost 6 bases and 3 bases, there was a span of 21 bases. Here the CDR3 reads CASRGGRAGIGYEQYF. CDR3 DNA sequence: TGTGCCAGCAGGGGGGGTAGGGCAGGGATAGGCTACGAGCAGTACTTC.

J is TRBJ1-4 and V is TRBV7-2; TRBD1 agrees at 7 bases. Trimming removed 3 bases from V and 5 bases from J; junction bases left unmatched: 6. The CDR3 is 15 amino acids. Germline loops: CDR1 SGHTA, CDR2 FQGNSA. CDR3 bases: TGTGCCAGCAGCTTTGCCGGGACAGCCAATGAAAAACTGTTTTTT. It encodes CASSFAGTANEKLFF.

The CDR3 here is CASSQGRGVKNGYTF. DNA for the CDR3: TGCGCCAGCAGCCAAGGTCGAGGGGTTAAGAATGGCTACACCTTC. This chain uses TRBV4-3 with TRBJ1-2, with D possibly TRBD1 on 5 matching bases. V was trimmed by 1 base and J by 6 bases, leaving 15 bases between them. Germline CDR1 is LGHNA and CDR2 is YSLEER. CDR3 length: 15 residues.

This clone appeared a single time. The CDR3 DNA sequence: TGCAGCGTTGAAGTCCCCAGGGTTCCAGGCTATGGCTACACCTTC. Translated, it gives CSVEVPRVPGYGYTF. The V and J genes are TRBV29-1 and TRBJ1-2, with a tentative D call TRBD1 (5 bases). Germline V gene sequence: CDR1 SQVTM, CDR2 ANQGSEA. V lost 1 base and J 4 bases, leaving 16 bases between the germline ends. The CDR3 is 15 amino acids.

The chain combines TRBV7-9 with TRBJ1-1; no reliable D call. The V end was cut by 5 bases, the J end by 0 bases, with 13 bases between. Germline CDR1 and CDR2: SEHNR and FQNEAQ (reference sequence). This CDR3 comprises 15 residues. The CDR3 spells CASSPTPVMNTEAFF. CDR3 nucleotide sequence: TGTGCCAGCAGCCCAACGCCGGTGATGAACACTGAAGCTTTCTTT.

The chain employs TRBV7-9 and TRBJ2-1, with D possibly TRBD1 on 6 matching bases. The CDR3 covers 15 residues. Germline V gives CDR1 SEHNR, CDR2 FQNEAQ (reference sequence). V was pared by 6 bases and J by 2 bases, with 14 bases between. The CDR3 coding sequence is TGTGCCAGCAGTCGTCCCGGGACAACCTACAATGAGCAGTTCTTC. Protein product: CASSRPGTTYNEQFF.

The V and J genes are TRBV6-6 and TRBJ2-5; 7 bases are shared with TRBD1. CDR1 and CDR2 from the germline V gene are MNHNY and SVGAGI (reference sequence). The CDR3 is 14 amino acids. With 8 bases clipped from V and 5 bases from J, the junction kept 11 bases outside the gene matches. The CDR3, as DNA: TGTGCCAGCTTAAGTCGGACAGGCCGGGAGACCCAGTACTTC. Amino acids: CASLSRTGRETQYF.

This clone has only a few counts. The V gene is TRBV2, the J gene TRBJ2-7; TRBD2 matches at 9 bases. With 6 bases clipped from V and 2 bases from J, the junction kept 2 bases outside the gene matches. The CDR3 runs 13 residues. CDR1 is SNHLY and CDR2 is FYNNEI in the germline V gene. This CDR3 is CASRTSGPYEQYF. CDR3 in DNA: TGTGCCAGCAGGACTAGCGGACCCTACGAGCAGTACTTC.

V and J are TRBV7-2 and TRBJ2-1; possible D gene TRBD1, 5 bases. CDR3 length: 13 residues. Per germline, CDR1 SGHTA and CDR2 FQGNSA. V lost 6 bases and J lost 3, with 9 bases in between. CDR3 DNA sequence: TGTGCCAGCAGTTTGACAGTCTACAATGAGCAGTTCTTC. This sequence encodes CASSLTVYNEQFF.